This T cell receptor (beta chain) stems from a study of STAT5B mutations in CD4+ large granular lymphocyte leukemia. Study overall: The CDR3 'QG' motif was associated with a particular HLA allele among healthy donors. Whole-study results and caveats: Without HLA matching, higher CD4+ than CD8+ T-LGLL clonality could reflect small sample size. Patient CD4-sorted repertoires looked more clonal than healthy CD4+ repertoires, even without putative leukemic clones.

On this clone itself: What it binds is unknown.

Healthy controls were blood donor buffy coats. Sequencing used immunoSEQ multiplex PCR; TCRdb keeps in-frame clones, though not all of them. The data show 25,000 to 40,000 clones, with 70% to 75% seen just once and 0.29% held by the top ten. The source of this sequence is a human donor in good health. Sequencing was done on a sample of CD4+ T cells from blood buffy coats.

The CDR3 nucleotides are TGCGCCAGCAGTGAGTGGAGGGGGGAGACCCAGTACTTC. It specifies CASSEWRGETQYF. The chain links TRBV10-1 to TRBJ2-5; D possibly matches TRBD1 or TRBD2 (6 bases each). Germline V gene data show CDR1 as WNHNN and CDR2 as SYGVQD (reference sequence). The V and J ends lost 1 base and 5 bases respectively, with 8 bases between them. The CDR3 runs 13 residues.